These 26 T cell receptor beta chains originate from one sample sequenced in a study of blood T cell repertoires in COVID-19. Assay: immunoSEQ multiplex PCR; the TCRdb copy retains only in-frame clones and omits some. The sample shows 220,000 or so clones, about 82% of them seen only once. The sample taken for sequencing was PBMCs or T cells enriched from blood (not recorded which). The receptors were sampled from a woman aged 45-65 years who had recovered from COVID-19.

In regard to this clone: A read error may explain this, as a much larger clone is one base away. This chain links TRBV28 with TRBJ2-1; D is unclear. The V end was cut by 2 bases, the J end by 0 bases, with 5 bases between. This CDR3 region has 14 residues. In germline, CDR1 is MDHEN, CDR2 SYDVKM. The CDR3 nucleotides are TGTGCCAGCAGTTTAGTCTACTCCTACAATGAGCAGTTCTTC. This sequence encodes CASSLVYSYNEQFF.

The CDR3 is CAISTRQVNQPQHF. CDR3 nucleotides: TGTGCCATCTCGACTCGACAGGTAAATCAGCCCCAGCATTTT. V is TRBV28 and J is TRBJ1-5; perhaps TRBD1 as D (6 bases). CDR1 and CDR2 (germline): MDHEN, SYDVKM. The CDR3 length is 14 residues. V was cut by 10 bases and J by 4 bases, with 17 bases left in between.

The CDR3 coding sequence is TGTGCCAGCAGCGCGCGGGGGGTGACCAACTATGGCTACACCTTC. Protein: CASSARGVTNYGYTF. This chain joins TRBV9 and TRBJ1-2, with TRBD1 as a possible D gene (5 bases). In germline, CDR1 is SGDLS, CDR2 YYNGEE. The CDR3 is 15 amino acids. The germline V and J ends were trimmed by 3 bases and 2 bases, with 14 bases remaining between them.

The V gene is TRBV7-9, the J gene TRBJ2-1; D unclear. This CDR3 spans 13 amino acids. The germline V and J ends were trimmed by 1 base and 3 bases, with 4 bases remaining between them. CDR1 and CDR2 (germline): SEHNR, FQNEAQ (reference sequence). The CDR3 here is CASSLDNYNEQFF. In DNA form, the CDR3 reads TGTGCCAGCAGCTTAGACAACTACAATGAGCAGTTCTTC.

The CDR3 loop is CASSLGGKYEQYF. CDR3 bases: TGTGCCAGCAGTTTAGGGGGGAAGTACGAGCAGTACTTC. The J gene is TRBJ2-7, the V gene TRBV27, with D perhaps TRBD2 (6 bases). CDR1 and CDR2 (germline): MNHEY, SMNVEV (reference sequence). This CDR3 is 13 amino acids long. V shed 2 bases and J shed 4 bases, with 9 bases lying between them.

The rearrangement joins TRBV6-5 to TRBJ2-1; no clear D. CDR3 length: 15 residues. The germline CDR1 and CDR2 sequences are MNHEY and SVGAGI. Trimming left V 2 bases short and J 6 bases short, with 14 bases between. Written as DNA, the CDR3 is TGTGCCAGCAGTTACGGCCTTAAGACACCCAATGAGCAGTTCTTC. Amino acids: CASSYGLKTPNEQFF.

J is TRBJ1-6 and V is TRBV9, with 10 bases aligning to TRBD1. The CDR3 contains 14 residues. J lost 8 bases, V lost 6 bases, and 5 bases had no gene match. The germline V gene has CDR1 SGDLS and CDR2 YYNGEE. This chain's CDR3 is CASNRDRGDSPLHF. CDR3 DNA sequence: TGTGCCAGCAACAGGGACAGGGGCGATTCACCCCTCCACTTT.

This chain uses TRBV25-1 with TRBJ1-3; D call uncertain. Per germline, CDR1 MGHDK and CDR2 SYGVNS. Trimming removed 6 bases at V and 1 base at J, with 4 bases between. The CDR3 contains 12 residues. The CDR3 DNA reads as TGTGCCAGCAGGAGGTCTGGAAACACCATATATTTT. It yields the protein CASRRSGNTIYF.

V gene TRBV11-1 combines with J gene TRBJ2-1; TRBD1 aligns across 8 bases. CDR3 length: 16 amino acids. Per germline, CDR1 SGHAT and CDR2 FQDESV (reference sequence). V was clipped by 1 base and J by 8 bases; unmatched bases: 10. The CDR3, as DNA: TGTGCCAGCAGCTTAGGGACAGGGTATTTAGGCGATGAGCAGTTCTTC. This encodes CASSLGTGYLGDEQFF.

The chain couples TRBV5-1 to TRBJ2-5; D unresolved. The germline CDR1 and CDR2 sequences are SGHRS and YFSETQ. CDR3 length: 14 amino acids. Trimming took off 1 base at V and 2 bases at J, with 9 bases between the two ends. The CDR3 loop reads CASSLPTGQETQYF. The CDR3 DNA follows: TGCGCCAGCAGCTTGCCCACCGGGCAAGAGACCCAGTACTTC. Full variable domain (rest looked up from reference TRBV5-1 and TRBJ2-5): KAGVTQTPRYLIKTRGQQVTLSCSPISGHRSVSWYQQTPGQGLQFLFEYFSETQRNKGNFPGRFSGRQFSNSRSEMNVSTLELGDSALYLCASSLPTGQETQYFGPGTRLLVL.

This clone was seen only a few times. V usage is TRBV9 and J usage is TRBJ1-1; a weak D match, TRBD1 (5 bases). The CDR3 runs to 14 residues. Germline V CDR1 and CDR2: SGDLS, YYNGEE. Trimming left V 6 bases short and J 1 base short, with 13 bases between. The CDR3 region is CASKDLGGNTEAFF. CDR3 nucleotides: TGTGCCAGCAAAGACTTGGGGGGGAACACTGAAGCTTTCTTT.

The chain combines TRBV24-1 with TRBJ2-1; TRBD2 is a possible D gene (6 bases). This CDR3 has 13 residues. Trimming shortened V by 7 bases and J by 4 bases, and 10 bases separated the two germline ends. Per germline, CDR1 KGHDR and CDR2 SFDVKD. Here the CDR3 reads CATSRDSYNEQFF. CDR3 nucleotides: TGTGCCACCAGCCGGGACTCTTACAATGAGCAGTTCTTC.

The chain has TRBV4-2 and TRBJ2-1; 10 bases align to TRBD2. The CDR3 totals 16 residues. Germline V gives CDR1 LGHNA, CDR2 YNFKEQ. J was trimmed by 6 bases and V by 0 bases; bases with no gene match: 5. CDR3 residues: CASSQDLAGVGNEQFF. In nucleotides, the CDR3 is TGTGCCAGCAGCCAAGATCTAGCGGGAGTTGGCAATGAGCAGTTCTTC.

This rearrangement joins TRBV7-2 to TRBJ2-1; 10 nucleotides agree with TRBD1. Germline V CDR1 and CDR2: SGHTA, FQGNSA. V gave up 5 bases and J gave up 7 bases; unmatched junction bases: 5. This CDR3 has 14 residues. The DNA of the CDR3 is TGTGCCAGCAGCACTGACAGGGGGCGTAATGAGCAGTTCTTC. This gives the protein CASSTDRGRNEQFF.

This sequence joins TRBV27 and TRBJ2-1; 14 nucleotides agree with TRBD2. The CDR3 is 20 amino acids. With V trimmed by 4 bases and J by 0 bases, 11 bases remained unmatched. Germline loops: CDR1 MNHEY, CDR2 SMNVEV (reference sequence). CDR3 in amino acids: CASSSILGTSGRGSYNEQFF. The DNA for the CDR3 is TGTGCCAGCAGTTCCATCCTCGGGACTAGCGGGAGAGGCTCCTACAATGAGCAGTTCTTC.

The chain is built from TRBV28 and TRBJ2-6; 7 nucleotides align to TRBD1. The V gene's germline CDR1 is MDHEN and CDR2 SYDVKM. V shed 6 bases and J 2 bases; nucleotides not matched to a gene: 16. CDR3 length equals 19 residues. Written as DNA, the CDR3 is TGTGCCAGCAGCTCCCCCTCTCCGACAGGGTGGACTGGGGCCAACGTCCTGACTTTC. Residues: CASSSPSPTGWTGANVLTF.

This chain joins TRBV4-1 and TRBJ2-5; TRBD1 agrees at 7 bases. Unmatched junction bases numbered 6, after V lost 2 bases and J lost 3 bases. This CDR3 spans 15 amino acids. The germline CDR1 and CDR2 sequences are MGHRA and YSYEKL. The chain's CDR3 is CASSQPRQGEETQYF. The CDR3 DNA follows: TGCGCCAGCAGCCAACCCCGACAGGGTGAAGAGACCCAGTACTTC.

This chain links TRBV11-2 with TRBJ2-1, with 9 bases fitting TRBD1. CDR1 is SGHAT, CDR2 FQNNGV, per germline. With 5 bases clipped from V and 3 bases from J, the junction kept 5 bases outside the gene matches. This CDR3 spans 15 amino acids. As DNA, the CDR3 is TGTGCCAGCAGCCACAGGGGGCATGGCTACAATGAGCAGTTCTTC. Protein sequence: CASSHRGHGYNEQFF.

The V call is TRBV7-9, the J call TRBJ1-1; 7 nucleotides agree with TRBD1. V lost 5 bases to trimming and J lost 5 bases; unmatched junction nucleotides: 8. The CDR3 length is 14 residues. Germline loops: CDR1 SEHNR, CDR2 FQNEAQ (reference sequence). CDR3 protein: CASSPPRRGTEAFF. The CDR3 DNA reads as TGTGCCAGCAGCCCCCCCCGCAGGGGGACTGAAGCTTTCTTT.

In its sample, this clone was seen once. V is TRBV28 and J is TRBJ2-3, with D possibly matching TRBD2 (6 bases). Germline-derived CDR1 and CDR2 are MDHEN and SYDVKM. Between the trimmed V and J ends, which lost 7 bases and 0 bases, there was a span of 14 bases. The CDR3 totals 15 residues. This CDR3 reads CASTSYGSSTDTQYF. DNA of the CDR3: TGTGCCAGCACTTCCTACGGGAGTAGCACAGATACGCAGTATTTT.

The chain joins TRBV2 to TRBJ1-2, with unresolved D. This CDR3 is built from 11 residues. The ends were cut back, 6 bases at V and 0 bases at J, with 2 bases in the middle. Germline values: CDR1 SNHLY, CDR2 FYNNEI. The CDR3 nucleotides read TGTGCCAGCAGCTCTAACTATGGCTACACCTTC. Translating it yields CASSSNYGYTF. Looking up the rest from reference TRBV2 and TRBJ1-2 gives the full variable domain: EPEVTQTPSHQVTQMGQEVILRCVPISNHLYFYWYRQILGQKVEFLVSFYNNEISEKSEIFDDQFSVERPDGSNFTLKIRSTKLEDSAMYFCASSSNYGYTFGSGTRLTVV.

This clone was detected a few times. The CDR3 reads CASSIQGSATNEKLFF. The CDR3 DNA reads TGTGCCAGTAGTATACAGGGAAGTGCAACTAATGAAAAACTGTTTTTT. J is TRBJ1-4 and V is TRBV19; weak D call: TRBD1 (5 bases). The CDR3 spans 16 residues. Germline V gene lookup returns CDR1 LNHDA and CDR2 SQIVND (reference sequence). The V end was cut by 2 bases, the J end by 0 bases, with 10 bases between.

The gene calls are TRBV7-3 and TRBJ2-1; 12 bases fit TRBD2. The V gene end was trimmed by 5 bases and the J gene end by 7 bases; junction bases not matched to a gene: 9. CDR1 and CDR2 (germline): SGHTA, FQGTGA. The CDR3 contains 16 residues. The CDR3, as DNA: TGTGCCAGCAGCCCCTCTAGCGGGAGGGCCACAAATGAGCAGTTCTTC. This codes for CASSPSSGRATNEQFF.

The chain carries TRBV6-5 and TRBJ1-5; tentatively, D is TRBD1 (5 bases). The CDR3 loop spans 13 amino acids. Germline V gene data show CDR1 as MNHEY and CDR2 as SVGAGI. Trimming shortened V by 7 bases and J by 3 bases, and 10 bases separated the two germline ends. The CDR3 sequence is CASTTGINQPQHF. The CDR3 DNA follows: TGTGCCAGCACTACAGGAATCAATCAGCCCCAGCATTTT.

The chain recombines TRBV7-8 with TRBJ1-5; 7 bases agree with TRBD1. The V segment lost 0 bases and the J segment 5 bases; nucleotides outside the gene matches: 4. The CDR3 runs 15 residues. Germline CDR1 is SGHVS and CDR2 is FQNEAQ. As DNA, the CDR3 is TGTGCCAGCAGCTTAGCAAGACAGGGACATCAGCCCCAGCATTTT. It encodes CASSLARQGHQPQHF.

The chain uses TRBV7-2 and TRBJ1-5; no clear D gene. V was pared by 5 bases and J by 6 bases, with 8 bases between. CDR3 length equals 12 residues. The V gene's germline CDR1 is SGHTA and CDR2 FQGNSA. The CDR3 bases are TGTGCCAGCAGCCCACCCGGTCAGCCCCAGCATTTT. This gives the protein CASSPPGQPQHF.